A selection of T cell receptor beta chains follows, all from one sample in a study of OX40 agonist ivuxolimab in advanced cancers. Data came from immunoSEQ multiplex PCR; TCRdb stores just in-frame clones and leaves some out. The sample shows 58,000 or so clones, 83% of them seen only once. Sequenced here: CD4+ or CD8+ T cells sorted from blood, sampled in a trial of the OX40 agonist ivuxolimab. The receptors here all came from an adult with an advanced solid tumor such as melanoma, head and neck, liver or kidney cancer. CDR3s include the opening cysteine and the closing phenylalanine or tryptophan. D genes are given only for firm matches. Part of the rows lack a size; the others show once, few, many or a class for expanded clones.

J,V,D,size,CDR3,DNA
TRBJ2-5,TRBV5-1,-,-,CASNLGGVQETQYF,TGCGCCAGCAACTTGGGGGGAGTTCAAGAGACCCAGTACTTC
TRBJ2-7,TRBV5-6,-,-,CASRDWGISYEQYF,TGTGCCAGCAGGGACTGGGGTATATCCTACGAGCAGTACTTC
TRBJ2-5,TRBV19,TRBD2,many,CASSILGTSGGRETQYF,TGTGCCAGTAGTATCCTCGGGACTAGCGGGGGGCGGGAGACCCAGTACTTC
TRBJ2-2,TRBV19,-,-,CAIPYPGELFF,TGTGCCATCCCTTACCCGGGGGAGCTGTTTTTT
TRBJ1-6,TRBV28,-,-,CASSFPQGHQPLHF,TGTGCCAGCAGTTTTCCGCAGGGCCACCAACCCCTCCACTTT
TRBJ1-4,TRBV7-9,-,-,CASSPPWGGEKLFF,TGTGCCAGCAGCCCTCCTTGGGGAGGTGAAAAACTGTTTTTT
TRBJ2-1,TRBV9,TRBD2,-,CASSPEAGVYNEQFF,TGTGCCAGCAGCCCGGAAGCGGGGGTGTACAATGAGCAGTTCTTC
TRBJ2-5,TRBV7-2,-,-,CASSPNPRTSFGETQYF,TGTGCCAGCAGCCCCAATCCCCGGACGAGCTTCGGGGAGACCCAGTACTTC
TRBJ2-1,TRBV5-1,-,-,CASSLADFTFGKFF,TGCGCCAGCAGCTTGGCCGACTTTACCTTCGGCAAGTTCTTC
TRBJ2-1,TRBV5-1,-,-,CASSLVQHSSYNEQFF,TGCGCCAGCAGCTTGGTTCAGCATAGCTCCTACAATGAGCAGTTCTTC
TRBJ1-2,TRBV27,-,-,CASSLMGGTNYGYTF,TGTGCCAGCAGTCTAATGGGGGGAACTAACTATGGCTACACCTTC
TRBJ2-7,TRBV6-5,-,-,CASSYGGWSYEQYF,TGTGCCAGCAGTTACGGCGGTTGGTCCTACGAGCAGTACTTC
TRBJ1-2,TRBV27,-,-,CASRATNYGYTF,TGTGCCAGCAGAGCGACCAACTATGGCTACACCTTC
TRBJ2-7,TRBV6-5,-,-,CASNEILGEQYF,TGTGCCAGCAACGAGATTTTGGGCGAGCAGTACTTC
TRBJ1-5,TRBV21-1,-,-,CASSPRVKEGQPQHF,TGTGCCAGCAGCCCTCGGGTTAAGGAGGGTCAGCCCCAGCATTTT
TRBJ2-5,TRBV27,-,-,CASSLEQGTETQYF,TGTGCCAGCAGTTTAGAGCAGGGCACAGAGACCCAGTACTTC
TRBJ1-1,TRBV5-4,-,-,CATSRGGRNTEAFF,TGTGCCACCTCTCGGGGGGGCCGTAACACTGAAGCTTTCTTT
TRBJ2-5,TRBV4-3,-,-,CASSQTGETQYF,TGCGCCAGCAGCCAAACAGGGGAGACCCAGTACTTC
TRBJ1-6,TRBV30,TRBD1,-,CAWSVQGRNNSPLHF,TGTGCCTGGAGTGTACAGGGGCGGAATAATTCACCCCTCCACTTT
TRBJ1-6,TRBV9,-,-,CASSVVLGTNSPLHF,TGTGCCAGCAGCGTAGTCTTGGGTACAAATTCACCCCTCCACTTT
TRBJ2-4,TRBV27,TRBD1,-,CASSWAGQGRNIQYF,TGTGCCAGCAGTTGGGCGGGACAGGGAAGAAACATTCAGTACTTC
TRBJ1-2,TRBV18,TRBD1,-,CASSPDRGQLAGGYTF,TGTGCCAGCTCACCGGACAGGGGCCAACTCGCGGGGGGCTACACCTTC